This T cell receptor (beta chain) appears in the sequencing data of a study of T-cell reconstitution after alpha-beta-depleted transplantation in children. The length of the CDR3 is 18 residues. From germline, CDR1 is MNHEY and CDR2 SVGEGT. Trimming cost V 4 bases and J 0 bases; bases outside gene matches: 10. Many counts were recorded for this clonotype. Unique molecular identifiers were incorporated into the prepared TCRbeta library. MiXCR was run by TCRdb on the PCR reads, yielding one entry per CDR3 protein. The table has around 440,000 distinct CDR3 sequences, around 15% seen once. The rearrangement uses TRBV6-2 or TRBV6-3 and TRBJ2-3, with 10 bases lining up with TRBD2. The receptor's source is a boy in the first two years of life who had a stem cell transplant for Wiskott-Aldrich syndrome, so the T cells may come from the graft donor. The source was PBMCs, mostly from graft donor cells, collected 360 days after TCRalphabeta/CD19-depleted stem cell transplant. The chain's CDR3 is CASSFRASGGRSTDTQYF. In DNA form, the CDR3 reads TGTGCCAGCAGTTTTCGGGCTAGCGGGGGCCGTAGCACAGATACGCAGTATTTT.